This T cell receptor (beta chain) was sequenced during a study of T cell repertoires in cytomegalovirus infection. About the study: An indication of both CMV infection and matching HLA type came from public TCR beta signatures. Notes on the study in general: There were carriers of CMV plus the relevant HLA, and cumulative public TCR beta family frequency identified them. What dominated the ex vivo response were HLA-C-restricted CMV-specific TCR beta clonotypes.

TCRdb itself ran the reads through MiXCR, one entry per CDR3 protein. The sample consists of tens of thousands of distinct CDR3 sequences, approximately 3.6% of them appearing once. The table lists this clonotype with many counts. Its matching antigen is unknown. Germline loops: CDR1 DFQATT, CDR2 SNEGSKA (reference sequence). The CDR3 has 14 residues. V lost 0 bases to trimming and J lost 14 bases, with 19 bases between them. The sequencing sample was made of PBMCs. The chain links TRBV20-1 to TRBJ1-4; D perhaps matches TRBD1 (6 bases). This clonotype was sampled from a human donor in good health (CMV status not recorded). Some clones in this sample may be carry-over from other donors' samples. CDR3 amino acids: CSARDGQRGSELFF. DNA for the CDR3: TGCAGTGCTAGAGATGGACAGCGGGGCTCAGAGCTGTTTTTT.